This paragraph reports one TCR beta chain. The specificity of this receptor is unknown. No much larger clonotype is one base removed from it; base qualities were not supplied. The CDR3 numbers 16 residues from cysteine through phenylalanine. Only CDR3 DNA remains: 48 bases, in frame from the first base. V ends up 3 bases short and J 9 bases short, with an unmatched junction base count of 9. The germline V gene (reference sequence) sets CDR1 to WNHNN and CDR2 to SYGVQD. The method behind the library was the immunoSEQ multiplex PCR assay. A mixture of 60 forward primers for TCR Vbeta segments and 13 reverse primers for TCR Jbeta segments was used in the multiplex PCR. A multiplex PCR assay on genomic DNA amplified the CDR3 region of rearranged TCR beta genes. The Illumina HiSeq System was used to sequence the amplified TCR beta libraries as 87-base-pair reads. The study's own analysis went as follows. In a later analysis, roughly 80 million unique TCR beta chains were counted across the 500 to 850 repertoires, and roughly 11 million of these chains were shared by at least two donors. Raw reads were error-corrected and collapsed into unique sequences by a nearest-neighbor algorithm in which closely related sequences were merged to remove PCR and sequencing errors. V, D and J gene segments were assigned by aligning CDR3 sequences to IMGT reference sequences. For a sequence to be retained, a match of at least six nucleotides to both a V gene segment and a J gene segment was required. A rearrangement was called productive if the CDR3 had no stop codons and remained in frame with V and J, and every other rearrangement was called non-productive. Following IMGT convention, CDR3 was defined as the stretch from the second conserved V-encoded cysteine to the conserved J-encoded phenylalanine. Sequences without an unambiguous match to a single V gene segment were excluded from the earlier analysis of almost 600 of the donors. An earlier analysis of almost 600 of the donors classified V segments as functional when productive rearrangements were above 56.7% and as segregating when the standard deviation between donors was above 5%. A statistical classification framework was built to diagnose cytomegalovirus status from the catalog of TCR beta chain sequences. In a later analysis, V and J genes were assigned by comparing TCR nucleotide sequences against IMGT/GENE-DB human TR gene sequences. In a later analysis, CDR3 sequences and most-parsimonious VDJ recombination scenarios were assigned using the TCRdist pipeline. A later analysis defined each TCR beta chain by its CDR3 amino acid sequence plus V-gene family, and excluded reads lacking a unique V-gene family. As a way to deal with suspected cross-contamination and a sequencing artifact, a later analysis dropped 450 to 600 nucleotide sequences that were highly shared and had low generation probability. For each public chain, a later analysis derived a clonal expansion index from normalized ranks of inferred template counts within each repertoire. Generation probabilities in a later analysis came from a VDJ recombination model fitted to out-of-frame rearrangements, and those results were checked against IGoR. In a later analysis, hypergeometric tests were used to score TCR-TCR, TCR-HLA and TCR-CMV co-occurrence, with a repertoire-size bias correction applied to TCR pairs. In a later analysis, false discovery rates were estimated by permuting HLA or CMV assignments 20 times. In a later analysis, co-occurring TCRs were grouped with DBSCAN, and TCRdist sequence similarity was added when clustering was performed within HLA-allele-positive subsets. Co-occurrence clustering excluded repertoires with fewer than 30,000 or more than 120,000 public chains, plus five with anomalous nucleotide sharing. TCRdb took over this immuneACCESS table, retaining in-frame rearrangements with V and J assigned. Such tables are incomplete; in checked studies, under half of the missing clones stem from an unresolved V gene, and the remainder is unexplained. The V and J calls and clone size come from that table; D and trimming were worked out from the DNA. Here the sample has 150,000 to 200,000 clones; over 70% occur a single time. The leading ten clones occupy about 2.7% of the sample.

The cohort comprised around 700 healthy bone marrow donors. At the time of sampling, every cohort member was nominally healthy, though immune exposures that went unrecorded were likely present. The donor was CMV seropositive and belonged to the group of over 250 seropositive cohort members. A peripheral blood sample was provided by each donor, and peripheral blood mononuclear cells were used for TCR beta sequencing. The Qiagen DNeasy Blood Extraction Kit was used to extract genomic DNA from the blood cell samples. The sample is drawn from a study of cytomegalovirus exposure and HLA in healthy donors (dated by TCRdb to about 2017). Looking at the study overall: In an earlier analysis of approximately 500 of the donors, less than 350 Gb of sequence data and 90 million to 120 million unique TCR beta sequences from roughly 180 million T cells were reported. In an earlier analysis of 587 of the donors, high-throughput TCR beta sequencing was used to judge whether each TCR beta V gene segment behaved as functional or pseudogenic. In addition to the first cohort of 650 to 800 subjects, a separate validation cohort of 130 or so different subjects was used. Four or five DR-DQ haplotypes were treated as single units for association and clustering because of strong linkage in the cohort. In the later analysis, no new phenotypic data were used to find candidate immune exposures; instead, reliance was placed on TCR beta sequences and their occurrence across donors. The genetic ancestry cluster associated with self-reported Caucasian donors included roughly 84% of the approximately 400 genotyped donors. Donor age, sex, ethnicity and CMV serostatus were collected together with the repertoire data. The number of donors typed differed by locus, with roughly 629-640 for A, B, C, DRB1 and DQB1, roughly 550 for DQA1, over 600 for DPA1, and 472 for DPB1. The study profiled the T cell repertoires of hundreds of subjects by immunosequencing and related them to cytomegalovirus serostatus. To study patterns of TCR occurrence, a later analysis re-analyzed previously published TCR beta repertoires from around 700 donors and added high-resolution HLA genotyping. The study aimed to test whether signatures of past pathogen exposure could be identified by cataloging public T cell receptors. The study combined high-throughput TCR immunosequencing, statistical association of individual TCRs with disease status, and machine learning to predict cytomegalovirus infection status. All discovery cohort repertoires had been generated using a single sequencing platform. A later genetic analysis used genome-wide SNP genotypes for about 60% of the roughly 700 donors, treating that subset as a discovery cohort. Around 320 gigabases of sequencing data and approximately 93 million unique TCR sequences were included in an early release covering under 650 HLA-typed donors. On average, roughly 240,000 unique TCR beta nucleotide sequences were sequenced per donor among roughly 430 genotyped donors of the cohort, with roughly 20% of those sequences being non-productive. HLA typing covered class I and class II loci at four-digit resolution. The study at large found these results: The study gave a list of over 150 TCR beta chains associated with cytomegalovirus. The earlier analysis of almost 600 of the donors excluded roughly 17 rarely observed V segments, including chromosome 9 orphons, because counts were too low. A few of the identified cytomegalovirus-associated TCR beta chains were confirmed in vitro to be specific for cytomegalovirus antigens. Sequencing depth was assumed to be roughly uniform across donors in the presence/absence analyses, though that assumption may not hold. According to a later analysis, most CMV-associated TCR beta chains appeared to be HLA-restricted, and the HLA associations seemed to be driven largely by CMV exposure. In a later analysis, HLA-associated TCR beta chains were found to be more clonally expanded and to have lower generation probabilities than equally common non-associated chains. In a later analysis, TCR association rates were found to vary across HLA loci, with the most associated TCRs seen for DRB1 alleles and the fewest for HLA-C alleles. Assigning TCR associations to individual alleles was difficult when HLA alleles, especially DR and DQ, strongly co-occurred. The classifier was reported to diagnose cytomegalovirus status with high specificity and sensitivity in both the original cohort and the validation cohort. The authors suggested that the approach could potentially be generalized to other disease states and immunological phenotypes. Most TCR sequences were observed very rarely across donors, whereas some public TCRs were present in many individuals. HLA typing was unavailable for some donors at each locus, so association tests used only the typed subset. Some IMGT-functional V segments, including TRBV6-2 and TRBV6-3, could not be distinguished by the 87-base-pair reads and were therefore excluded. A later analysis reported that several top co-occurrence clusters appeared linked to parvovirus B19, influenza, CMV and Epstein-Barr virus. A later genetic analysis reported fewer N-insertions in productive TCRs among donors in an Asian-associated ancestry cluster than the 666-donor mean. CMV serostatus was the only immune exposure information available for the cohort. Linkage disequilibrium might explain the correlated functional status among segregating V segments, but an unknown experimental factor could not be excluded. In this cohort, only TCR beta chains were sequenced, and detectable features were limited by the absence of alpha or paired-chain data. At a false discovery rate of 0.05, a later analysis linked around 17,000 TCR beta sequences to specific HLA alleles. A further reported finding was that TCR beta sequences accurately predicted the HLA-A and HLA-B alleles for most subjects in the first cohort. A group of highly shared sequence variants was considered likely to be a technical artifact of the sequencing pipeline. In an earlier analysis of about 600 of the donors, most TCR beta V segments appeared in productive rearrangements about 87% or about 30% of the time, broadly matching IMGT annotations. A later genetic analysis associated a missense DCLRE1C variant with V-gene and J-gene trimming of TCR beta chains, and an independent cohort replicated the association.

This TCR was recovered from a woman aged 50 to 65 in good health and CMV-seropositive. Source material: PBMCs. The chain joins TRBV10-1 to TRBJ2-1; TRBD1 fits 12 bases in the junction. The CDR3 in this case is CASSEDFGTGGGEQFF. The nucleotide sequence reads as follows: TGCGCCAGCAGTGAAGACTTCGGGACAGGGGGCGGTGAGCAGTTCTTC.